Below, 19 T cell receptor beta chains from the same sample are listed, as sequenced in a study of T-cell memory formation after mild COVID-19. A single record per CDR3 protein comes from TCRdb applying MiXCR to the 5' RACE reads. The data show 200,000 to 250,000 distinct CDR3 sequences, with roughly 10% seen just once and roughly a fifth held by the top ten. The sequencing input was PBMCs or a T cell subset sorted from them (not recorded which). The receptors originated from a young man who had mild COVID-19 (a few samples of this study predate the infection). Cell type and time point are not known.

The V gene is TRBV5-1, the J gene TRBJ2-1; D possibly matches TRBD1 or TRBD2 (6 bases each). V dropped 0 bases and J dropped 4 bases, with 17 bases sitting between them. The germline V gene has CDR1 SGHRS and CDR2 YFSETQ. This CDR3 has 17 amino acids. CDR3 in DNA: TGCGCCAGCAGCTTGGCCAAAGGAGGGGGAGATTACAATGAGCAGTTCTTC. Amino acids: CASSLAKGGGDYNEQFF.

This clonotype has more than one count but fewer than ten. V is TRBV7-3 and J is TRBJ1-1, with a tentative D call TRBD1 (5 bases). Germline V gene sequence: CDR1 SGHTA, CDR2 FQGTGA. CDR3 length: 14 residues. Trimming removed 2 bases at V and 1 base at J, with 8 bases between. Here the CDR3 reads CASSLSTGNTEAFF. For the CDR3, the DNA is TGTGCCAGCAGCTTATCTACAGGGAACACTGAAGCTTTCTTT.

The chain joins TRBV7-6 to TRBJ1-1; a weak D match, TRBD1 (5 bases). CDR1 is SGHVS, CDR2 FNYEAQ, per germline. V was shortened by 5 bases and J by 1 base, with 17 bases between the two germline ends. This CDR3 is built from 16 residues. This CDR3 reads CASSPVRRGWNTEAFF. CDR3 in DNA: TGTGCCAGCAGCCCGGTCCGACGGGGGTGGAACACTGAAGCTTTCTTT.

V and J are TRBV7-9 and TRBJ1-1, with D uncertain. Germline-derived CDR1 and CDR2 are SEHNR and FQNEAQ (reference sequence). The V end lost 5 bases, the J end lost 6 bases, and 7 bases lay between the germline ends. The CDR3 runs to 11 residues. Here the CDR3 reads CASSPWAEAFF. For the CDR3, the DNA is TGTGCCAGCAGCCCCTGGGCTGAAGCTTTCTTT.

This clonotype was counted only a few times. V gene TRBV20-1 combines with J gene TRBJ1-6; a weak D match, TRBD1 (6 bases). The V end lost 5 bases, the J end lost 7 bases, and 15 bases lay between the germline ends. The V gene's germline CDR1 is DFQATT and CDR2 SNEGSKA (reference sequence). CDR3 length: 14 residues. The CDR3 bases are TGCAGTGCTCGGCAGGGGACGGGAAATTCACCCCTCCACTTT. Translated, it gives CSARQGTGNSPLHF.

The CDR3 protein is CASSLLGTTDTQYF. CDR3 nucleotide sequence: TGTGCCAGCAGCTTACTCGGAACCACAGATACGCAGTATTTT. The chain couples TRBV7-8 to TRBJ2-3; D is undetermined. The germline V gene encodes CDR1 SGHVS and CDR2 FQNEAQ. Trimming shortened V by 2 bases and J by 2 bases, and 8 bases separated the two germline ends. The CDR3 has 14 residues.

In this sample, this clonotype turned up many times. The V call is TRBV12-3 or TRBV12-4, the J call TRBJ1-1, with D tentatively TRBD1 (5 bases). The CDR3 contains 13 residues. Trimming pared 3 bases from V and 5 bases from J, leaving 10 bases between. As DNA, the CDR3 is TGTGCCAGCAGTTTGGGGGGATGGACTGAAGCTTTCTTT. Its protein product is CASSLGGWTEAFF.

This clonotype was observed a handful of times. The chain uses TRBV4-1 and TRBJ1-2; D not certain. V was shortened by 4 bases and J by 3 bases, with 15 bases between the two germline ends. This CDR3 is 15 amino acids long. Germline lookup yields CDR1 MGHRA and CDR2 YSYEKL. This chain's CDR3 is CASSRTSDLYYGYTF. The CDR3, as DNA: TGCGCCAGCAGCCGGACGTCTGATTTATACTATGGCTACACCTTC.

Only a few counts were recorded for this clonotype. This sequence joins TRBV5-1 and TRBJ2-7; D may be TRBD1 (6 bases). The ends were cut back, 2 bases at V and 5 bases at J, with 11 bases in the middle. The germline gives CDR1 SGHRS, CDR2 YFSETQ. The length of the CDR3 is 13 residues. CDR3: CASSFNRVHEQYF. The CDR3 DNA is TGCGCCAGCAGCTTCAACAGGGTCCACGAGCAGTACTTC.

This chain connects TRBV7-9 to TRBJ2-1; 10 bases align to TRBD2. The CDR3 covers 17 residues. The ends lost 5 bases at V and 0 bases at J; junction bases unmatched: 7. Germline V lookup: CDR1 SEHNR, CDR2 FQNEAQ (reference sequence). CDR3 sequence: CASSPGLAGVSYNEQFF. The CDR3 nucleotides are TGTGCCAGCAGCCCGGGGCTAGCGGGGGTCTCCTACAATGAGCAGTTCTTC. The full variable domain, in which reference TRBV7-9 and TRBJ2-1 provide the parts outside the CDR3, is DTGVSQNPRHKITKRGQNVTFRCDPISEHNRLYWYRQTLGQGPEFLTYFQNEAQLEKSRLLSDRFSAERPKGSFSTLEIQRTEQGDSAMYLCASSPGLAGVSYNEQFFGPGTRLTVL.

CDR3 nucleotide sequence: TGTGCCAGCAGTTCCATGGTTACTGAAGCTTTCTTT. Its translation: CASSSMVTEAFF. The chain recombines TRBV12-3 or TRBV12-4 with TRBJ1-1; no reliable D call. Trimming cost V 4 bases and J 5 bases, with 8 bases left between them. The CDR3 covers 12 residues.

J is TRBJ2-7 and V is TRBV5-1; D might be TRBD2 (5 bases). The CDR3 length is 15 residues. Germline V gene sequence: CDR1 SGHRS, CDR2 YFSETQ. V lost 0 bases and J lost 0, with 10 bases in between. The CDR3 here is CASSLATGSSYEQYV. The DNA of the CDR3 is TGCGCCAGCAGCTTGGCTACGGGGAGCTCCTACGAGCAGTACGTC.

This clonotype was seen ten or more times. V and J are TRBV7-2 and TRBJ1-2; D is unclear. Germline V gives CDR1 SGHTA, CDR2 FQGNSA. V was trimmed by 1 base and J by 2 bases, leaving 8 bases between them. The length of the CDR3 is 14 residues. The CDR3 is CASSLGQPNYGYTF. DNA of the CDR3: TGTGCCAGCAGCTTAGGGCAGCCCAACTATGGCTACACCTTC.

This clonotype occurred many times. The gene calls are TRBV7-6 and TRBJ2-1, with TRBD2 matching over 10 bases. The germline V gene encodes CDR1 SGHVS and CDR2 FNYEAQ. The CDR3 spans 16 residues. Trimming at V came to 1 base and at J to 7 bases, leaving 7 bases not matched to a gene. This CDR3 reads CASSLGASGGHNEQFF. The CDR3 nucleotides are TGTGCCAGCAGCTTAGGGGCTAGCGGGGGCCATAATGAGCAGTTCTTC.

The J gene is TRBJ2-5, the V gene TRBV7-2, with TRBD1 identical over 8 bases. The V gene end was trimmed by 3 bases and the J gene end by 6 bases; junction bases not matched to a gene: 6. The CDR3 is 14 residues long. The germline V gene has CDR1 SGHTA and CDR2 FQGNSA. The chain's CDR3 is CASSLDRDRKTQYF. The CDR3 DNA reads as TGTGCCAGCAGCTTGGACAGGGATCGGAAGACCCAGTACTTC. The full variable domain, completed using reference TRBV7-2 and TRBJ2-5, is GAGVSQSPSNKVTEKGKDVELRCDPISGHTALYWYRQSLGQGLEFLIYFQGNSAPDKSGLPSDRFSAERTGGSVSTLTIQRTQQEDSAVYLCASSLDRDRKTQYFGPGTRLLVL.

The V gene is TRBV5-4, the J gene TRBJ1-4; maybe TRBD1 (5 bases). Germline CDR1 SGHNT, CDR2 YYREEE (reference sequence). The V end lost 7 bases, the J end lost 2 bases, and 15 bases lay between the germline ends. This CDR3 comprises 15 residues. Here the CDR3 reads CASSPAGGTNEKLFF. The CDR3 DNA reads TGTGCCAGCTCCCCCGCTGGGGGGACTAATGAAAAACTGTTTTTT.

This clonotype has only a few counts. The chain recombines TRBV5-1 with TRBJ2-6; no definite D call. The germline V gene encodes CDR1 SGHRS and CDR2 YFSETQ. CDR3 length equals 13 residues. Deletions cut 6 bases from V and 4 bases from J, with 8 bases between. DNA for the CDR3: TGCGCCAGCAATCGTGGGGGGGCCAACGTCCTGACTTTC. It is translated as CASNRGGANVLTF.

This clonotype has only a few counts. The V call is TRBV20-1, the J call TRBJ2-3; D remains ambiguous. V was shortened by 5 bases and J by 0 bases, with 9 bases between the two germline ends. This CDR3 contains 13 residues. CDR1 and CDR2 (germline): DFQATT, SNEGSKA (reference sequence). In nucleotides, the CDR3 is TGCAGTGCTGAAGACCGAAGCACAGATACGCAGTATTTT. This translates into CSAEDRSTDTQYF.

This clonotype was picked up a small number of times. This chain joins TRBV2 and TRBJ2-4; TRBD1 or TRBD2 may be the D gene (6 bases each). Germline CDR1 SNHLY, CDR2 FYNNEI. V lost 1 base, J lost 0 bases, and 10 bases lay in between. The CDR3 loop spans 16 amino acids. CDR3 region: CASSEGGAAAKNIQYF. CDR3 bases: TGTGCCAGCAGTGAAGGGGGGGCTGCAGCCAAAAACATTCAGTACTTC.